This T cell receptor beta chain is drawn from a study of B cell selection in AIRE deficiency. Only in-frame clones appear in the TCRdb table, and some are missing; sequencing was by immunoSEQ multiplex PCR. The repertoire holds 13,000 to 15,000 clones, with 85% to 95% as singletons. General observations from the study: AIRE-deficient Tconv and Treg repertoires matched healthy donors in TCRBV, CDR3 length, diversity. Only 8.5% to 9.5% of approximately 3,700 shared Treg sequences were patient-specific; 31.6% healthy-specific. Around 30% of healthy-shared Treg sequences were found among patient Tconv cells.

Germline loops: CDR1 LNHDA, CDR2 SQIVND (reference sequence). The length of the CDR3 is 13 residues. Deletions cut 3 bases from V and 0 bases from J, with 3 bases between. The regulatory T cell sort gate was CD4+CD25hiCD127low/negative. About this clone: Its antigen is as yet unknown.

This TCR was recovered from a human donor with AIRE deficiency. Sequencing was carried out using Tregs sorted from PBMCs. The chain uses TRBV19 and TRBJ2-4; D unresolved. CDR3 in amino acids: CASSMVAKNIQYF. The CDR3 DNA is TGTGCCAGTAGTATGGTAGCCAAAAACATTCAGTACTTC. Full variable domain (outside the CDR3, taken from reference TRBV19 and TRBJ2-4): DGGITQSPKYLFRKEGQNVTLSCEQNLNHDAMYWYRQDPGQGLRLIYYSQIVNDFQKGDIAEGYSVSREKKESFPLTVTSAQKNPTAFYLCASSMVAKNIQYFGAGTRLSVL.